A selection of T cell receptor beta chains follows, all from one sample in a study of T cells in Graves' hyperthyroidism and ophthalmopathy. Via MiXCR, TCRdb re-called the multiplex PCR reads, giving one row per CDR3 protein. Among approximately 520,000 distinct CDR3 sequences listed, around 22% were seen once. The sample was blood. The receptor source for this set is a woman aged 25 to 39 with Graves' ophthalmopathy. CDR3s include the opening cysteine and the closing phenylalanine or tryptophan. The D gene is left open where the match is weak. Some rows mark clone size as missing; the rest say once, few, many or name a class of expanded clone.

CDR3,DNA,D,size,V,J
CASTNGGRAGELFF,TGTGCCAGCACAAACGGTGGGAGGGCCGGGGAGCTGTTTTTT,TRBD2,many,TRBV6-1,TRBJ2-2
CASTLTGLANYGYTF,TGTGCCAGCACCCTGACAGGATTAGCTAACTATGGCTACACCTTC,-,-,TRBV12-3/TRBV12-4,TRBJ1-2
CASSSPRSFAYEQYF,TGTGCCAGCAGCTCACCAAGATCCTTCGCCTACGAGCAGTACTTC,-,many,TRBV11-2,TRBJ2-7
CASSGGRGGKQYF,TGTGCCAGCAGCGGGGGCCGGGGCGGGAAGCAGTACTTC,-,-,TRBV7-8,TRBJ2-7
CASSQVGPERHTGELFF,TGCGCCAGCAGCCAAGTTGGTCCAGAAAGACACACCGGGGAGCTGTTTTTT,-,many,TRBV4-3,TRBJ2-2
CASRDSAYEQYF,TGTGCCAGCAGGGACAGCGCCTACGAGCAGTACTTC,-,many,TRBV2,TRBJ2-7
CASSEGPFGLGYTF,TGTGCCAGCAGTGAAGGTCCATTTGGGTTGGGCTACACCTTC,-,many,TRBV6-1,TRBJ1-2
CASSYSPTINTEAFF,TGTGCCAGCAGTTACTCCCCGACGATCAACACTGAAGCTTTCTTT,-,many,TRBV6-5,TRBJ1-1
CASTSGTGFVSGNTIYF,TGTGCCAGCACGTCCGGGACAGGGTTTGTCTCTGGAAACACCATATATTTT,TRBD1,-,TRBV2,TRBJ1-3
CASLLDSGSGETQYF,TGTGCCAGCCTCCTGGATAGCGGGAGCGGGGAGACCCAGTACTTC,TRBD2,once,TRBV6-1,TRBJ2-5
CASSHGQGNYGYTF,TGTGCCAGCAGTCACGGACAGGGCAACTATGGCTACACCTTC,TRBD1,many,TRBV28,TRBJ1-2
CAGSESATSGGETQYF,TGCGCCGGCAGTGAGTCCGCGACTAGCGGGGGAGAGACCCAGTACTTC,TRBD2,-,TRBV10-1,TRBJ2-5
CASSQDEGGGGGYTF,TGTGCCAGCAGCCAAGATGAGGGAGGTGGCGGTGGCTACACCTTC,-,many,TRBV4-2,TRBJ1-2
CSVRTGPLANTEAFF,TGCAGTGTTCGGACAGGGCCGTTAGCGAACACTGAAGCTTTCTTT,TRBD1,few,TRBV20-1,TRBJ1-1
CASSVGRGGGTQYF,TGTGCCAGCAGCGTAGGAAGGGGCGGCGGGACCCAGTACTTC,-,many,TRBV9,TRBJ2-5
CASSLEGKETQYF,TGTGCCAGCAGCTTAGAAGGGAAGGAGACCCAGTACTTC,-,many,TRBV11-3,TRBJ2-5
CASSLNEWGRKGTEAFF,TGTGCCAGCAGCTTAAATGAGTGGGGGCGAAAGGGCACTGAAGCTTTCTTT,-,-,TRBV11-2,TRBJ1-1
CASSPRIGVSYEQYF,TGTGCCAGCAGCCCTCGGATAGGCGTCTCCTACGAGCAGTACTTC,-,-,TRBV7-2,TRBJ2-7
CASSSYREREIQYF,TGTGCCAGCAGTTCCTACAGGGAAAGGGAAATTCAGTACTTC,-,many,TRBV28,TRBJ2-4
CASSPGDRIAKNIKYF,TGTGCCAGCAGTCCCGGGGACAGAATAGCCAAAAACATTAAGTACTTC,TRBD1,few,TRBV12-3/TRBV12-4,TRBJ2-4
CSARQEPYEQYF,TGCAGTGCGCGACAGGAACCCTACGAGCAGTACTTC,-,many,TRBV20-1,TRBJ2-7
CASGTPPGSNYGYTF,TGTGCCAGCGGGACACCGCCGGGCTCTAACTATGGCTACACCTTC,-,many,TRBV2,TRBJ1-2
CASSLAFGGYTEAFF,TGTGCCAGCAGCTTAGCGTTCGGAGGGTATACTGAAGCTTTCTTT,-,many,TRBV7-2,TRBJ1-1
CASSLVPSGNQETQYF,TGTGCCAGCAGCTTGGTGCCTAGCGGAAATCAAGAGACCCAGTACTTC,TRBD2,many,TRBV5-5,TRBJ2-5
CATRDSEFNYGYTF,TGTGCCACCAGGGACAGTGAATTTAACTATGGCTACACCTTC,-,many,TRBV24-1,TRBJ1-2
CASLPGRNTEAFF,TGTGCCAGCCTCCCAGGGCGCAACACTGAAGCTTTCTTT,-,many,TRBV12-3/TRBV12-4,TRBJ1-1
CSARVREQYF,TGCAGTGCTAGAGTTCGCGAGCAGTACTTC,-,many,TRBV20-1,TRBJ2-7